Presented here are 24 T cell receptor beta chains from one specimen sequenced in a study of T cells in Graves' hyperthyroidism and ophthalmopathy. TCR beta CDR3 regions were amplified from RNA transcripts. The HTBI set primed first-round TCR CDR3 RT-PCR. TCRdb re-called the multiplex PCR reads through MiXCR, storing one row per CDR3 protein. The table lists about 640,000 distinct CDR3 sequences, about 14% of them singletons. The specimen sequenced was blood. The origin of the receptors is a woman aged 50 to 60 with Graves' ophthalmopathy.

Note on this clonotype: Being one base from a much bigger clone, this may be a read error. The rearrangement joins TRBV24-1 to TRBJ2-1; TRBD2 is a possible D gene (7 bases). In germline, CDR1 is KGHDR, CDR2 SFDVKD. Trimming cost V 2 bases and J 5 bases, with 15 bases left between them. The CDR3 has 16 residues. CDR3 DNA sequence: TGTGCCACCAGTGATTGGGGGGCTAGCGGAAACAATGAGCAGTTCTTC. Amino acid sequence: CATSDWGASGNNEQFF.

This rearrangement joins TRBV7-9 to TRBJ2-1; 16 nucleotides align to TRBD2. CDR1 SEHNR and CDR2 FQNEAQ come from the germline V gene (reference sequence). CDR3 length: 18 residues. V shed 4 bases and J 9 bases; nucleotides not matched to a gene: 12. The CDR3 loop is CASSSPGTSGRAGTEQFF. Written as DNA, the CDR3 is TGTGCCAGCAGCTCCCCAGGGACTAGCGGGAGGGCCGGGACTGAGCAGTTCTTC.

Many counts were recorded for this clonotype. This chain joins TRBV27 and TRBJ2-2; D might be TRBD1 (6 bases). This CDR3 is 15 amino acids long. With 1 base removed from V and 0 bases from J, the gap between germline ends came to 6 bases. In germline, CDR1 is MNHEY, CDR2 SMNVEV (reference sequence). CDR3 sequence (DNA): TGTGCCAGCAGTTTATACAGGGCGAACACCGGGGAGCTGTTTTTT. It yields the protein CASSLYRANTGELFF.

The genes are TRBV9 and TRBJ2-2, with 8 positions matching TRBD2. This CDR3 has 15 residues. The V and J ends lost 2 bases and 0 bases, in that order; junction bases with no gene match: 0. Germline V CDR1 and CDR2: SGDLS, YYNGEE. The CDR3: CASSVTSANTGELFF. For the CDR3, the DNA is TGTGCCAGCAGCGTGACTAGCGCGAACACCGGGGAGCTGTTTTTT.

This clonotype was detected many times. The rearrangement joins TRBV6-2 or TRBV6-3 to TRBJ2-3; TRBD2 matches 7 bases. CDR3 length: 16 amino acids. V shed 0 bases, J shed 1 base, and the junction held 4 bases outside the gene matches. Germline V gene data show CDR1 as MNHEY and CDR2 as SVGEGT. CDR3 in amino acids: CASSYSPGGRTDTQYF. The CDR3 nucleotides read TGTGCCAGCAGTTACTCTCCGGGAGGACGCACAGATACGCAGTATTTT.

Many counts were recorded for this clonotype. The V and J genes are TRBV10-3 and TRBJ1-1; D possibly corresponds to TRBD1 (6 bases). V shed 0 bases and J shed 6 bases, with 11 bases lying between them. CDR1 is ENHRY, CDR2 SYGVKD, per germline. This CDR3 contains 14 residues. The chain's CDR3 is CAISESIGGSEAFF. DNA of the CDR3: TGTGCCATCAGTGAGTCCATCGGGGGCTCTGAAGCTTTCTTT.

The rearrangement links TRBV5-4 to TRBJ2-5; D call uncertain. This CDR3 region has 17 residues. CDR1 is SGHNT, CDR2 YYREEE, per germline (reference sequence). Trimming stripped 0 bases from V and 1 base from J, with 16 bases between. The CDR3 protein is CASSLDHTAPSQETQYF. CDR3 DNA: TGTGCCAGCAGCTTGGATCACACCGCGCCCTCCCAAGAGACCCAGTACTTC.

The chain is built from TRBV19 and TRBJ2-6; D possibly uses TRBD1 or TRBD2 (6 bases each). This CDR3 has 16 residues. V lost 2 bases, J lost 0 bases, and 8 bases lay in between. Germline assignment: CDR1 LNHDA and CDR2 SQIVND (reference sequence). CDR3 region: CASSIRGDSGANVLTF. CDR3 in DNA: TGTGCCAGTAGTATAAGGGGGGACTCTGGGGCCAACGTCCTGACTTTC.

The genes are TRBV6-5 and TRBJ1-6; possibly TRBD1 for D (6 bases). Germline values: CDR1 MNHEY, CDR2 SVGAGI. The CDR3 is 18 amino acids. Between the trimmed V and J ends, which lost 0 bases and 4 bases, there was a span of 16 bases. CDR3 nucleotide sequence: TGTGCCAGCAGTTACTCGATATCCAGGGGAACGTATAATTCACCCCTCCACTTT. Translated, it gives CASSYSISRGTYNSPLHF.

The chain combines TRBV12-3 or TRBV12-4 with TRBJ2-7; D gene ambiguous. Trimming pared 4 bases from V and 4 bases from J, leaving 14 bases between. CDR3 length equals 14 residues. In DNA, the CDR3 is TGTGCCAGCAGTTGGATAGTGTCCGGGTACGAGCAGTACTTC. Its translation: CASSWIVSGYEQYF.

This clonotype was observed at least ten times. This sequence joins TRBV30 and TRBJ2-1; weak D call: TRBD2 (6 bases). Trimming cost V 5 bases and J 3 bases, with 8 bases left between them. This CDR3 has 12 amino acids. Germline CDR1 is GTSNPN and CDR2 is SVGIG (reference sequence). DNA for the CDR3: TGTGCCTGGTGGCGGGACTACAATGAGCAGTTCTTC. Protein product: CAWWRDYNEQFF. Filled out from reference TRBV30 and TRBJ2-1, the complete variable domain reads SQTIHQWPATLVQPVGSPLSLECTVEGTSNPNLYWYRQAAGRGLQLLFYSVGIGQISSEVPQNLSASRPQDRQFILSSKKLLLSDSGFYLCAWWRDYNEQFFGPGTRLTVL.

This clonotype was seen at least ten times. The V call is TRBV6-1, the J call TRBJ2-3; D uncertain. V shed 1 base and J shed 5 bases, with 4 bases lying between them. The length of the CDR3 is 12 residues. Germline CDR1 MNHNS, CDR2 SASEGT. CDR3 sequence reads: CASSEGRDTQYF. DNA for the CDR3: TGTGCCAGCAGTGAAGGGAGAGATACGCAGTATTTT.

This clonotype occurred many times. V and J are TRBV7-9 and TRBJ2-2, with D possibly matching TRBD1 (5 bases). V lost 8 bases to trimming and J lost 5 bases, with 15 bases between them. Germline CDR1 SEHNR, CDR2 FQNEAQ (reference sequence). There are 14 residues in the CDR3. CDR3 amino acids: CASRGQGRTGELFF. CDR3 nucleotides: TGTGCCAGCCGAGGACAAGGAAGAACCGGGGAGCTGTTTTTT.

This clonotype was found a few times. V usage is TRBV12-3 or TRBV12-4 and J usage is TRBJ1-2, with 7 positions matching TRBD1. This CDR3 spans 14 amino acids. With V trimmed by 1 base and J by 6 bases, 5 bases remained unmatched. The CDR3 DNA is TGTGCCAGCAGTTTAGGTCCAGGGGGTAATGGCTACACCTTC. The encoded protein is CASSLGPGGNGYTF.

This clonotype was counted ten times or more. V usage is TRBV9 and J usage is TRBJ1-1, with D hard to call. CDR3 size: 14 residues. Between the trimmed V and J ends, which lost 4 bases and 6 bases, there was a span of 16 bases. Germline CDR1 reads SGDLS; CDR2 reads YYNGEE. For the CDR3, the DNA is TGTGCCAGCAGCAAGCACACGGGTTCCTCTGAAGCTTTCTTT. Translation gives CASSKHTGSSEAFF.

This clonotype was seen ten or more times. This rearrangement joins TRBV5-1 to TRBJ2-1, with D uncertain. V lost 2 bases and J 1 base, leaving 10 bases between the germline ends. This CDR3 is 15 amino acids long. Germline-derived CDR1 and CDR2 are SGHRS and YFSETQ. The CDR3 here is CASSFSAVSYNEQFF. The CDR3 DNA follows: TGCGCCAGCAGCTTCTCCGCGGTATCCTACAATGAGCAGTTCTTC. The whole variable domain, remainder taken from reference TRBV5-1 and TRBJ2-1, is KAGVTQTPRYLIKTRGQQVTLSCSPISGHRSVSWYQQTPGQGLQFLFEYFSETQRNKGNFPGRFSGRQFSNSRSEMNVSTLELGDSALYLCASSFSAVSYNEQFFGPGTRLTVL.

This rearrangement joins TRBV4-1 to TRBJ2-3, with D perhaps matching TRBD2 (6 bases). The CDR3 contains 16 residues. CDR1 is MGHRA and CDR2 is YSYEKL in the germline V gene. V gave up 1 base and J gave up 2 bases, with 13 bases separating them. CDR3 loop: CASSQVSERATDTQYF. CDR3 coding DNA: TGCGCCAGCAGCCAAGTTAGCGAGCGGGCCACAGATACGCAGTATTTT.

This clonotype was picked up many times. The chain couples TRBV20-1 to TRBJ1-2; possibly TRBD1 for D (5 bases). The ends were cut back, 3 bases at V and 3 bases at J, with 8 bases in the middle. Germline loops: CDR1 DFQATT, CDR2 SNEGSKA (reference sequence). This CDR3 has 12 residues. The CDR3 bases are TGCAGTGCTAGTGGGGGGGACTATGGCTACACCTTC. Its translation is CSASGGDYGYTF.

The chain recombines TRBV19 with TRBJ1-2, with no clear D. V gave up 3 bases and J gave up 1 base, with 15 bases separating them. The CDR3 covers 16 residues. The germline CDR1 and CDR2 sequences are LNHDA and SQIVND (reference sequence). The CDR3 protein is CASSIASGGFNYGYTF. DNA for the CDR3: TGTGCCAGTAGTATCGCCTCCGGAGGGTTTAACTATGGCTACACCTTC. Full variable domain (missing parts from reference TRBV19 and TRBJ1-2): DGGITQSPKYLFRKEGQNVTLSCEQNLNHDAMYWYRQDPGQGLRLIYYSQIVNDFQKGDIAEGYSVSREKKESFPLTVTSAQKNPTAFYLCASSIASGGFNYGYTFGSGTRLTVV.

This clonotype was seen many times. The V and J genes are TRBV7-3 and TRBJ2-1; unclear D gene. CDR3 length: 15 residues. V lost 5 bases and J 3 bases, leaving 14 bases between the germline ends. Germline CDR1 reads SGHTA; CDR2 reads FQGTGA. The CDR3 DNA reads TGTGCCAGCAGCCTGCAGGTCACCGTCTACAATGAGCAGTTCTTC. Translated: CASSLQVTVYNEQFF. Complete variable domain (other parts from reference TRBV7-3 and TRBJ2-1): GAGVSQTPSNKVTEKGKYVELRCDPISGHTALYWYRQSLGQGPEFLIYFQGTGAADDSGLPNDRFFAVRPEGSVSTLKIQRTERGDSAVYLCASSLQVTVYNEQFFGPGTRLTVL.

This clonotype has at least ten counts. The rearrangement links TRBV20-1 to TRBJ2-1; 7 bases line up with TRBD1. The CDR3 is 14 amino acids. The germline gives CDR1 DFQATT, CDR2 SNEGSKA (reference sequence). V was clipped by 6 bases and J by 2 bases; unmatched bases: 7. CDR3: CSALGQPTYNEQFF. The CDR3 bases are TGCAGTGCCCTGGGACAGCCAACCTACAATGAGCAGTTCTTC.

The gene calls are TRBV3-1 and TRBJ2-7, with 8 bases aligning to TRBD2. The germline V gene encodes CDR1 LGHDT and CDR2 YNNKEL (reference sequence). V lost 4 bases, J lost 0 bases, and 11 bases stayed unmatched. This CDR3 is 17 amino acids long. The CDR3 loop is CASSRGGGSSSSYEQYF. As DNA, the CDR3 is TGTGCCAGCAGCCGGGGCGGGGGGTCCTCGAGCTCCTACGAGCAGTACTTC.

This clonotype was seen a handful of times. The genes are TRBV3-1 and TRBJ2-7; 11 nucleotides align to TRBD2. Germline-derived CDR1 and CDR2 are LGHDT and YNNKEL (reference sequence). The CDR3 loop spans 19 amino acids. The V gene end was trimmed by 2 bases and the J gene end by 5 bases; junction bases not matched to a gene: 17. This CDR3 is CASSQLSSGRPRGGNEQYF. For the CDR3, the DNA is TGTGCCAGCAGCCAATTGTCTAGCGGGAGGCCTCGGGGAGGGAACGAGCAGTACTTC.

This clonotype was counted only a few times. The chain carries TRBV30 and TRBJ1-5; TRBD1 matches 9 bases. Germline V gene lookup returns CDR1 GTSNPN and CDR2 SVGIG (reference sequence). Unmatched junction bases numbered 5, after V lost 2 bases and J lost 3 bases. This CDR3 has 15 amino acids. This chain's CDR3 is CAWSSWDRVNQPQHF. CDR3 nucleotide sequence: TGTGCCTGGAGTTCCTGGGACAGGGTCAATCAGCCCCAGCATTTT.